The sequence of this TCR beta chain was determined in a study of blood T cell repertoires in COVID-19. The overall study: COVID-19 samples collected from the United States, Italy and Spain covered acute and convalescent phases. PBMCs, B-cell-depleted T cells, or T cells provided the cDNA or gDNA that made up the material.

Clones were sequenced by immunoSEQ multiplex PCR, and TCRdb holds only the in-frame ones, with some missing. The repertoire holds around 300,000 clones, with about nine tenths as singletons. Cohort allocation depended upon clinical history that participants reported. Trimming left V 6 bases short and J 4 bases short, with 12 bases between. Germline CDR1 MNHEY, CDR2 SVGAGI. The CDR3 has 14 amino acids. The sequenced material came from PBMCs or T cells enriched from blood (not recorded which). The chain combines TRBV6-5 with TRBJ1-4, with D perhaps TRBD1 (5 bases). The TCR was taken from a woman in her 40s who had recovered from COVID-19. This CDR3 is CASSRGRGNEKLFF. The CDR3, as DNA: TGTGCCAGCAGCCGGGGGAGGGGTAATGAAAAACTGTTTTTT.